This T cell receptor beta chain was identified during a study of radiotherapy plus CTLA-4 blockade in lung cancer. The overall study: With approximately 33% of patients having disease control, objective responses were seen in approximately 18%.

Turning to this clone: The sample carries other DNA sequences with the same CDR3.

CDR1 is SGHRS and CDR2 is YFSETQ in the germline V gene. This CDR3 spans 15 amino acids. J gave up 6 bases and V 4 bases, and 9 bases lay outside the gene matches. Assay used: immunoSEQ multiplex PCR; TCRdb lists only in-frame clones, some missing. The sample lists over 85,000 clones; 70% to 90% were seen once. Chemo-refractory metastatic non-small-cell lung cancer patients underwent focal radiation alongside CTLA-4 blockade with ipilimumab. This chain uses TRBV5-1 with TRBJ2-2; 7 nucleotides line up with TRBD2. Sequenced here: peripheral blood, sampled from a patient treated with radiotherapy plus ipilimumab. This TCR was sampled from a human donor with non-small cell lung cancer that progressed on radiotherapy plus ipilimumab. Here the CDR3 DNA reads TGCGCCAGCAGCCCGTGGGAGGGGCGGGCCGGGGAGCTGTTTTTT. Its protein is CASSPWEGRAGELFF. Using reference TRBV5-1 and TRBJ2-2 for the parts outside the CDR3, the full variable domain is KAGVTQTPRYLIKTRGQQVTLSCSPISGHRSVSWYQQTPGQGLQFLFEYFSETQRNKGNFPGRFSGRQFSNSRSEMNVSTLELGDSALYLCASSPWEGRAGELFFGEGSRLTVL.